The present T cell receptor (beta chain) was sequenced within a study of response to subunit inactivated influenza vaccine. Whole-study results and caveats: Every seasonal influenza vaccination brings in few new T cells, the authors suggested.

CDR1 and CDR2 (germline): DFQATT, SNEGSKA (reference sequence). The CDR3 length is 14 residues. V lost 0 bases, J lost 2 bases, and 11 bases lay in between. TCRdb re-called the RT-PCR reads through MiXCR, storing one row per CDR3 protein. The table has 860,000 or so distinct CDR3 sequences, roughly 20% seen once; the top ten hold around 9.6%. In regard to this clonotype: Antigen: not known.

This TCR came from a man between 50 and 59 years old who received an inactivated influenza vaccine. The sequences come from PBMCs from blood, collected more than 4 days after vaccination. The chain couples TRBV20-1 to TRBJ2-7; D is unclear. CDR3 region: CSARDQPRTYEQYF. The CDR3 bases are TGCAGTGCTAGAGATCAGCCTAGGACCTACGAGCAGTACTTC.